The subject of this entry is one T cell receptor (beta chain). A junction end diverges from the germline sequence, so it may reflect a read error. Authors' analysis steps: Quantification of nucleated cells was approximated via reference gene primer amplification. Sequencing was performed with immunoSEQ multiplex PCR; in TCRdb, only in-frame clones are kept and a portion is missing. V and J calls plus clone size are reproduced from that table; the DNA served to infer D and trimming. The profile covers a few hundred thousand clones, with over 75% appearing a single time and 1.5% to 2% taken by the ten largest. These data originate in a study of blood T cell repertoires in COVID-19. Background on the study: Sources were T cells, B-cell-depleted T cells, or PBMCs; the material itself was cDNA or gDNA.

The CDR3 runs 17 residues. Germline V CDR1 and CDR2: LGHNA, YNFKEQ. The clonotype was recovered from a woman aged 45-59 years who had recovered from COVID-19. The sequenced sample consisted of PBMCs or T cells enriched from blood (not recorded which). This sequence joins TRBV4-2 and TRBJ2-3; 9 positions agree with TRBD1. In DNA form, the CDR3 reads TGTGCCAGCAGTCAAGGGCTCGTAAGACAGGGGGGAGATACGCAGTATTTT. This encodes CASSQGLVRQGGDTQYF.